A selection of T cell receptor beta chains follows, all from one sample in a study of T cell repertoires in cytomegalovirus infection. TCRdb itself ran the reads through MiXCR, one entry per CDR3 protein. The data contain about 230,000 distinct CDR3 sequences, about 20% of them singletons. Source material: CD8+ T cells from PBMCs. Receptor source: a human donor in good health (CMV status not recorded). Some clones in this sample may be carry-over from other donors' samples. CDR3s include the opening cysteine and the closing phenylalanine or tryptophan. D genes are given only for firm matches. Only some rows state a clone size, as once, few, many or a class for expanded clones.

v_call: TRBV20-1; clone_size: NA; d_call: TRBD1; j_call: TRBJ2-6; cdr3_aa: CSARAPPGQGISGANVLTF; cdr3_nt: TGCAGTGCTAGAGCGCCCCCGGGACAGGGTATCTCTGGGGCCAACGTCCTGACTTTC
v_call: TRBV6-6; clone_size: NA; d_call: NA; j_call: TRBJ2-7; cdr3_aa: CASSYEAGEQYF; cdr3_nt: TGTGCCAGCAGTTACGAGGCCGGGGAGCAGTACTTC
v_call: TRBV7-9; clone_size: many; d_call: TRBD2; j_call: TRBJ2-1; cdr3_aa: CASSTGLAWVEQFF; cdr3_nt: TGTGCCAGCAGCACCGGACTAGCTTGGGTTGAGCAGTTCTTC
v_call: TRBV15; clone_size: NA; d_call: TRBD2; j_call: TRBJ2-3; cdr3_aa: CATSGRTSGGARTDTQYF; cdr3_nt: TGTGCCACCAGCGGACGGACTAGCGGGGGGGCCCGGACAGATACGCAGTATTTT
v_call: TRBV10-2; clone_size: few; d_call: NA; j_call: TRBJ1-1; cdr3_aa: CASSERAAMNTEAFF; cdr3_nt: TGCGCCAGCAGTGAAAGGGCAGCGATGAACACTGAAGCTTTCTTT
v_call: TRBV11-2; clone_size: few; d_call: TRBD2; j_call: TRBJ2-1; cdr3_aa: CASGLPGLASYNEQFF; cdr3_nt: TGTGCCAGCGGCCTCCCGGGACTAGCCTCCTACAATGAGCAGTTCTTC
v_call: TRBV7-6; clone_size: few; d_call: NA; j_call: TRBJ1-5; cdr3_aa: CASSFLSQPQHF; cdr3_nt: TGTGCCAGCAGCTTCCTTAGTCAGCCCCAGCATTTT
v_call: TRBV12-3/TRBV12-4; clone_size: many; d_call: NA; j_call: TRBJ1-1; cdr3_aa: CASNLGGEGTEAFF; cdr3_nt: TGTGCCAGCAACCTAGGGGGAGAAGGCACTGAAGCTTTCTTT
v_call: TRBV20-1; clone_size: once; d_call: TRBD2; j_call: TRBJ2-3; cdr3_aa: CSASPLALAGADTQYF; cdr3_nt: TGCAGTGCTAGCCCCTTAGCTCTAGCGGGGGCAGATACGCAGTATTTT
v_call: TRBV29-1; clone_size: NA; d_call: NA; j_call: TRBJ1-2; cdr3_aa: CSVEGLGGYTF; cdr3_nt: TGCAGCGTTGAAGGTCTCGGGGGCTACACCTTC
v_call: TRBV7-2; clone_size: NA; d_call: TRBD2; j_call: TRBJ2-7; cdr3_aa: CASSLDPSGNYEQYF; cdr3_nt: TGTGCCAGCAGCTTAGATCCTAGCGGCAACTACGAGCAGTACTTC
v_call: TRBV6-6; clone_size: few; d_call: NA; j_call: TRBJ2-1; cdr3_aa: CASSYWTDNEQFF; cdr3_nt: TGTGCCAGCAGTTACTGGACAGACAATGAGCAGTTCTTC
v_call: TRBV6-1; clone_size: few; d_call: NA; j_call: TRBJ1-1; cdr3_aa: CASSGPGRTEAFF; cdr3_nt: TGTGCCAGCAGTGGTCCGGGGAGGACTGAAGCTTTCTTT
v_call: TRBV9; clone_size: once; d_call: TRBD1; j_call: TRBJ2-3; cdr3_aa: CASSVEGARTDTQYF; cdr3_nt: TGTGCCAGCAGCGTAGAGGGGGCGCGCACAGATACGCAGTATTTT
v_call: TRBV12-3/TRBV12-4; clone_size: NA; d_call: NA; j_call: TRBJ1-2; cdr3_aa: CASSLAPGAGYGYTF; cdr3_nt: TGTGCCAGCAGTTTAGCGCCAGGGGCCGGCTATGGCTACACCTTC
v_call: TRBV2; clone_size: NA; d_call: NA; j_call: TRBJ2-3; cdr3_aa: CASSEGYDGTDTQYF; cdr3_nt: TGTGCCAGCAGTGAAGGGTATGATGGCACAGATACGCAGTATTTT
v_call: TRBV12-3/TRBV12-4; clone_size: few; d_call: TRBD1; j_call: TRBJ2-1; cdr3_aa: CASSRTGNNEQFF; cdr3_nt: TGTGCCAGCAGCCGGACAGGCAACAATGAGCAGTTCTTC
v_call: TRBV20-1; clone_size: NA; d_call: NA; j_call: TRBJ1-1; cdr3_aa: CSARDRPLDRNTEAFF; cdr3_nt: TGCAGTGCTAGAGATAGGCCCTTAGACAGGAACACTGAAGCTTTCTTT
v_call: TRBV28; clone_size: many; d_call: NA; j_call: TRBJ1-1; cdr3_aa: CASSLMGFNTEAFF; cdr3_nt: TGTGCCAGCAGTTTAATGGGGTTTAACACTGAAGCTTTCTTT
v_call: TRBV7-2; clone_size: few; d_call: NA; j_call: TRBJ1-4; cdr3_aa: CASSLSPPTNEKLFF; cdr3_nt: TGTGCCAGCAGCTTGTCCCCCCCAACTAATGAAAAACTGTTTTTT
v_call: TRBV7-6; clone_size: many; d_call: TRBD1; j_call: TRBJ2-7; cdr3_aa: CASSPNRGYPYEQYF; cdr3_nt: TGTGCCAGCAGCCCCAACAGGGGGTACCCCTACGAGCAGTACTTC
v_call: TRBV6-5; clone_size: NA; d_call: TRBD1; j_call: TRBJ2-7; cdr3_aa: CASSYGPGGFYEQYF; cdr3_nt: TGTGCCAGCAGTTATGGGCCAGGGGGTTTCTACGAGCAGTACTTC
v_call: TRBV28; clone_size: few; d_call: NA; j_call: TRBJ1-2; cdr3_aa: CASSSDTDGDYGYTF; cdr3_nt: TGTGCCAGCAGTTCAGACACCGACGGGGACTATGGCTACACCTTC
v_call: TRBV19; clone_size: NA; d_call: TRBD2; j_call: TRBJ2-1; cdr3_aa: CASSASGATNEQFF; cdr3_nt: TGTGCCAGTAGCGCCAGCGGGGCGACAAATGAGCAGTTCTTC
v_call: TRBV14; clone_size: NA; d_call: NA; j_call: TRBJ1-6; cdr3_aa: CASSQEPGRPDSPLHF; cdr3_nt: TGTGCCAGCAGCCAGGAACCCGGGAGACCGGATTCACCCCTCCACTTT
v_call: TRBV20-1; clone_size: NA; d_call: NA; j_call: TRBJ2-3; cdr3_aa: CSAALSRVGTDTQYF; cdr3_nt: TGCAGTGCCGCCTTGTCCCGGGTGGGAACAGATACGCAGTATTTT
v_call: TRBV6-5; clone_size: NA; d_call: NA; j_call: TRBJ2-3; cdr3_aa: CASRETIPTDTQYF; cdr3_nt: TGTGCCAGCAGAGAAACGATTCCCACAGATACGCAGTATTTT
v_call: TRBV12-3/TRBV12-4; clone_size: NA; d_call: NA; j_call: TRBJ1-1; cdr3_aa: CASTIGTYFTEAFF; cdr3_nt: TGTGCCAGCACCATAGGGACCTACTTCACTGAAGCTTTCTTT
v_call: TRBV4-1; clone_size: many; d_call: TRBD1; j_call: TRBJ1-2; cdr3_aa: CASSQVTGDGYTF; cdr3_nt: TGCGCCAGCAGCCAAGTAACAGGGGATGGCTACACCTTC
v_call: TRBV2; clone_size: NA; d_call: NA; j_call: TRBJ2-3; cdr3_aa: CASSEFTGTDTQYF; cdr3_nt: TGTGCCAGCAGTGAATTCACGGGCACAGATACGCAGTATTTT
v_call: TRBV2; clone_size: NA; d_call: NA; j_call: TRBJ2-1; cdr3_aa: CASSEGSAVSVEQFF; cdr3_nt: TGTGCCAGCAGTGAAGGTAGCGCGGTTAGTGTTGAGCAGTTCTTC
v_call: TRBV20-1; clone_size: NA; d_call: TRBD2; j_call: TRBJ2-3; cdr3_aa: CSARGKRGGSYTDTQYF; cdr3_nt: TGCAGTGCTAGAGGGAAGCGGGGGGGGTCCTACACAGATACGCAGTATTTT
v_call: TRBV7-9; clone_size: many; d_call: NA; j_call: TRBJ1-3; cdr3_aa: CASSLPGAGNTIYF; cdr3_nt: TGTGCCAGCAGCTTACCGGGGGCCGGAAACACCATATATTTT
v_call: TRBV20-1; clone_size: NA; d_call: NA; j_call: TRBJ2-5; cdr3_aa: CSALQGETQYF; cdr3_nt: TGCAGTGCTCTTCAGGGAGAGACCCAGTACTTC
v_call: TRBV7-9; clone_size: NA; d_call: NA; j_call: TRBJ1-2; cdr3_aa: CASSLVLANYGYTF; cdr3_nt: TGTGCCAGCAGCCTTGTTCTGGCTAACTATGGCTACACCTTC
v_call: TRBV2; clone_size: NA; d_call: NA; j_call: TRBJ2-3; cdr3_aa: CASSELEGATDTQYF; cdr3_nt: TGTGCCAGCAGTGAGTTGGAAGGGGCCACAGATACGCAGTATTTT
v_call: TRBV7-8; clone_size: many; d_call: TRBD1; j_call: TRBJ2-7; cdr3_aa: CASSSRDRVYEQYF; cdr3_nt: TGTGCCAGCAGCAGCCGGGACAGGGTCTACGAGCAGTACTTC
v_call: TRBV2; clone_size: NA; d_call: NA; j_call: TRBJ1-4; cdr3_aa: CASSEVRTNEKLFF; cdr3_nt: TGTGCCAGCAGTGAAGTACGTACTAATGAAAAACTGTTTTTT
v_call: TRBV28; clone_size: few; d_call: NA; j_call: TRBJ1-5; cdr3_aa: CASNPSTGFGGQPQHF; cdr3_nt: TGTGCCAGCAACCCTAGTACAGGGTTTGGGGGACAGCCCCAGCATTTT
v_call: TRBV7-4; clone_size: NA; d_call: NA; j_call: TRBJ2-1; cdr3_aa: CASSLDFPLEQFF; cdr3_nt: TGTGCCAGCAGCTTGGACTTTCCTCTTGAGCAGTTCTTC